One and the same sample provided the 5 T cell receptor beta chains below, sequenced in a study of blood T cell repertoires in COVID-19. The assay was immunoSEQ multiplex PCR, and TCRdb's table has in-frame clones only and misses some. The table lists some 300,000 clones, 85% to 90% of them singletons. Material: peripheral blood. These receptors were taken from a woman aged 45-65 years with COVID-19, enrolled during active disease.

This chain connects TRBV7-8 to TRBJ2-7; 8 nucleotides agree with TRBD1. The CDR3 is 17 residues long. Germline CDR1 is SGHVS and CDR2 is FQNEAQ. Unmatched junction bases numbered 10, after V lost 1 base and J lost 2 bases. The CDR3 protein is CASSLGARGLLPYEQYF. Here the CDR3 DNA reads TGTGCCAGCAGCTTAGGAGCCAGGGGGCTTCTACCCTACGAGCAGTACTTC.

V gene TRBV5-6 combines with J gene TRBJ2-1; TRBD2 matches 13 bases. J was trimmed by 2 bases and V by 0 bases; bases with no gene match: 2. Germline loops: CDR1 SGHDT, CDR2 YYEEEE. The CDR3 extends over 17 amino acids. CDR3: CASSLGTSGSTYNEQFF. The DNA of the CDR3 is TGTGCCAGCAGCTTGGGGACTAGCGGGAGTACCTACAATGAGCAGTTCTTC.

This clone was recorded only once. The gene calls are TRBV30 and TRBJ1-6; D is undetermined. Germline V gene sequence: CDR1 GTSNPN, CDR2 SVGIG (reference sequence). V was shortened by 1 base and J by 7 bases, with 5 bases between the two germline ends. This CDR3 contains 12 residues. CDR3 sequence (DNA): TGTGCCTGGAGTGATCGGAATTCACCCCTCCACTTT. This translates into CAWSDRNSPLHF. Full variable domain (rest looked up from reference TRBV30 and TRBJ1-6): SQTIHQWPATLVQPVGSPLSLECTVEGTSNPNLYWYRQAAGRGLQLLFYSVGIGQISSEVPQNLSASRPQDRQFILSSKKLLLSDSGFYLCAWSDRNSPLHFGNGTRLTVT.

CDR3 amino acids: CATSDRLQGGETQYF. The CDR3 region has the DNA TGTGCCACCAGTGATAGGCTACAGGGGGGGGAGACCCAGTACTTC. The chain joins TRBV24-1 to TRBJ2-5, with a possible D match to TRBD1 (8 bases). The CDR3 has 15 residues. In germline, CDR1 is KGHDR, CDR2 SFDVKD. Trimming took off 3 bases at V and 5 bases at J, with 15 bases between the two ends.

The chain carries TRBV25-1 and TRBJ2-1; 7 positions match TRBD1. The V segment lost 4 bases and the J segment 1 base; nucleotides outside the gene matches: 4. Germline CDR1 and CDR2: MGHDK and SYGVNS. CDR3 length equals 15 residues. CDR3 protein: CASSAPQGSYNEQFF. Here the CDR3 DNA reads TGTGCCAGCAGTGCGCCACAGGGGTCCTACAATGAGCAGTTCTTC.